The T cell receptor beta chain under discussion was sequenced for a study of shared T cell receptors in the human thymus. Sequenced by immunoSEQ multiplex PCR; TCRdb stores in-frame clones only, minus some. The sample holds approximately 580,000 clones, 70% to 80% seen once. These records were also assigned to another study, of human thymus T cells. Per that paper: The people who donated were healthy Finnish babies having corrective surgery for congenital heart defects. The authors found apparently biased V and J gene usage in thymic and blood repertoires.

This receptor was obtained from a boy in the first two years of life with a congenital heart defect. The sequencing sample was made of thymocytes.

This CDR3 reads CASSPGGYEQYF. CDR3 DNA: TGTGCCAGCAGCCCCGGAGGCTACGAGCAGTACTTC. The V gene is TRBV7-9, the J gene TRBJ2-7, with D possibly being TRBD2 (5 bases). Trimming removed 5 bases from V and 3 bases from J, with 8 bases in between. CDR3 length: 12 residues. Germline lookup yields CDR1 SEHNR and CDR2 FQNEAQ (reference sequence).